These T cell receptor beta chains were read from a single sample in a study of shared clonotypes between healthy human individuals. Produced via immunoSEQ multiplex PCR; TCRdb's table is partial and in-frame only. The sample includes more than 2,000,000 clones, approximately 94% of them seen just once. Material: naive CD4+ T cells sorted from blood. These receptors originate from a man aged 18 to 35 in good health. Both conserved end residues are part of each CDR3. The D gene is left open where the match is weak. Size is omitted from some rows. Given values are once, few, many or a class for expanded clones.

cdr3_aa: CASSQEATSGGANEQFF; cdr3_nt: TGTGCCAGCAGCCAAGAGGCGACTAGCGGGGGGGCAAATGAGCAGTTCTTC; d_call: TRBD2; j_call: TRBJ2-1; v_call: TRBV4-2; clone_size: NA
cdr3_aa: CASKHSGSESYEQYF; cdr3_nt: TGTGCCAGTAAACATAGCGGGAGTGAGTCCTACGAGCAGTACTTC; d_call: TRBD2; j_call: TRBJ2-7; v_call: TRBV19; clone_size: NA
cdr3_aa: CASSLVPAGVGNEQFF; cdr3_nt: TGTGCCAGCAGCTTGGTTCCAGCGGGAGTCGGCAATGAGCAGTTCTTC; d_call: TRBD2; j_call: TRBJ2-1; v_call: TRBV5-4; clone_size: NA
cdr3_aa: CAIERGQNTGELFF; cdr3_nt: TGTGCCATCGAGAGGGGCCAGAACACCGGGGAGCTGTTTTTT; d_call: NA; j_call: TRBJ2-2; v_call: TRBV10-3; clone_size: NA
cdr3_aa: CASSLREDTEAFF; cdr3_nt: TGTGCCAGCAGTTTAAGGGAGGACACTGAAGCTTTCTTT; d_call: NA; j_call: TRBJ1-1; v_call: TRBV27; clone_size: few
cdr3_aa: CAWSVGQYSNQPQHF; cdr3_nt: TGTGCCTGGAGTGTGGGGCAGTATAGCAATCAGCCCCAGCATTTT; d_call: NA; j_call: TRBJ1-5; v_call: TRBV30; clone_size: once
cdr3_aa: CSADIAGVNNEQFF; cdr3_nt: TGCAGCGCCGACATAGCGGGAGTCAACAATGAGCAGTTCTTC; d_call: TRBD2; j_call: TRBJ2-1; v_call: TRBV29-1; clone_size: NA
cdr3_aa: CASSLQGSFNYGYTF; cdr3_nt: TGTGCCAGCAGTTTACAGGGGTCGTTCAACTATGGCTACACCTTC; d_call: NA; j_call: TRBJ1-2; v_call: TRBV28; clone_size: NA
cdr3_aa: CASSRGTFQETQYF; cdr3_nt: TGTGCCAGCAGCAGAGGGACATTCCAAGAGACCCAGTACTTC; d_call: NA; j_call: TRBJ2-5; v_call: TRBV5-6; clone_size: NA
cdr3_aa: CASSPGPAYGYTF; cdr3_nt: TGTGCCAGCTCACCCGGGCCAGCTTATGGCTACACCTTC; d_call: NA; j_call: TRBJ1-2; v_call: TRBV18; clone_size: NA
cdr3_aa: CASSYSGGLGYTF; cdr3_nt: TGTGCCAGCAGTTACTCCGGGGGTCTCGGCTACACCTTC; d_call: NA; j_call: TRBJ1-2; v_call: TRBV6-5; clone_size: NA
cdr3_aa: CASSLGTSEYNEQFF; cdr3_nt: TGCGCCAGCAGCTTGGGGACTAGCGAATACAATGAGCAGTTCTTC; d_call: TRBD2; j_call: TRBJ2-1; v_call: TRBV5-1; clone_size: NA
cdr3_aa: CATSRDIKGAGPSNQPQHF; cdr3_nt: TGTGCCACCAGCAGGGATATTAAAGGTGCAGGGCCTAGCAATCAGCCCCAGCATTTT; d_call: NA; j_call: TRBJ1-5; v_call: TRBV15; clone_size: NA
cdr3_aa: CAISRGPGGGNEQFF; cdr3_nt: TGTGCCATCAGTCGAGGCCCGGGCGGGGGTAATGAGCAGTTCTTC; d_call: TRBD2; j_call: TRBJ2-1; v_call: TRBV10-3; clone_size: NA
cdr3_aa: CASRDPTGGNYGYTF; cdr3_nt: TGTGCCAGCAGGGACCCGACAGGGGGTAACTATGGCTACACCTTC; d_call: TRBD1; j_call: TRBJ1-2; v_call: TRBV6-1; clone_size: NA
cdr3_aa: CASRVSAATNEKLFF; cdr3_nt: TGTGCCAGCAGGGTCTCGGCAGCAACTAATGAAAAACTGTTTTTT; d_call: NA; j_call: TRBJ1-4; v_call: TRBV2; clone_size: NA
cdr3_aa: CASSPDRGSYGYTF; cdr3_nt: TGTGCCAGCAGCCCGGACAGGGGCTCCTATGGCTACACCTTC; d_call: TRBD1; j_call: TRBJ1-2; v_call: TRBV6-5; clone_size: NA
cdr3_aa: CASSPGTSGTLGELFF; cdr3_nt: TGTGCCAGCAGCCCAGGGACTAGCGGGACGTTGGGGGAGCTGTTTTTT; d_call: TRBD2; j_call: TRBJ2-2; v_call: TRBV11-2; clone_size: NA
cdr3_aa: CASSRSAGGYQETQYF; cdr3_nt: TGTGCCAGCAGCAGGTCAGCGGGGGGGTACCAAGAGACCCAGTACTTC; d_call: TRBD2; j_call: TRBJ2-5; v_call: TRBV13; clone_size: NA
cdr3_aa: CAWSPQTGRTVETQYF; cdr3_nt: TGTGCCTGGAGTCCGCAAACAGGGAGGACCGTAGAGACCCAGTACTTC; d_call: NA; j_call: TRBJ2-5; v_call: TRBV30; clone_size: NA
cdr3_aa: CASRPDRGPYEQYF; cdr3_nt: TGTGCCAGCAGACCGGACAGGGGACCCTACGAGCAGTACTTC; d_call: TRBD1; j_call: TRBJ2-7; v_call: TRBV6-1; clone_size: NA
cdr3_aa: CASSRQAGDYGYTF; cdr3_nt: TGTGCCAGCAGTCGACAGGCGGGGGACTATGGCTACACCTTC; d_call: NA; j_call: TRBJ1-2; v_call: TRBV6-6; clone_size: NA
cdr3_aa: CASINRVSGNTIYF; cdr3_nt: TGTGCCAGCATAAACAGGGTCTCTGGAAACACCATATATTTT; d_call: NA; j_call: TRBJ1-3; v_call: TRBV28; clone_size: once
cdr3_aa: CASSPQGSPYEQYF; cdr3_nt: TGTGCCAGCAGCCCCCAGGGGTCTCCCTACGAGCAGTACTTC; d_call: NA; j_call: TRBJ2-7; v_call: TRBV27; clone_size: NA
cdr3_aa: CAWSVRWALEQYF; cdr3_nt: TGTGCCTGGAGTGTACGTTGGGCTCTCGAGCAGTACTTC; d_call: NA; j_call: TRBJ2-7; v_call: TRBV30; clone_size: NA
cdr3_aa: CAISELGQINQPQHF; cdr3_nt: TGTGCCATCAGTGAGTTAGGACAGATCAATCAGCCCCAGCATTTT; d_call: NA; j_call: TRBJ1-5; v_call: TRBV10-3; clone_size: NA
cdr3_aa: CASTLLQETQYF; cdr3_nt: TGTGCCAGCACCCTGCTCCAAGAGACCCAGTACTTC; d_call: NA; j_call: TRBJ2-5; v_call: TRBV6-1; clone_size: NA
cdr3_aa: CASGGRAGPIQETQYF; cdr3_nt: TGTGCCAGCGGGGGGAGGGCTGGACCCATACAAGAGACCCAGTACTTC; d_call: TRBD2; j_call: TRBJ2-5; v_call: TRBV7-2; clone_size: NA
cdr3_aa: CASSTLNTGELFF; cdr3_nt: TGTGCCAGCAGCACCCTGAACACCGGGGAGCTGTTTTTT; d_call: NA; j_call: TRBJ2-2; v_call: TRBV7-2; clone_size: NA
cdr3_aa: CASKTPAGHTDTQYF; cdr3_nt: TGCGCCAGCAAGACCCCAGCGGGACACACAGATACGCAGTATTTT; d_call: NA; j_call: TRBJ2-3; v_call: TRBV5-1; clone_size: NA
cdr3_aa: CASSHRTGSSYNEQFF; cdr3_nt: TGCGCCAGCAGCCATCGAACAGGTAGCTCCTACAATGAGCAGTTCTTC; d_call: NA; j_call: TRBJ2-1; v_call: TRBV5-1; clone_size: NA
cdr3_aa: CASSLGGGTDTQYF; cdr3_nt: TGTGCCAGCAGCTTGGGTGGGGGTACAGATACGCAGTATTTT; d_call: NA; j_call: TRBJ2-3; v_call: TRBV5-4; clone_size: once